The rows below give T cell receptor beta chains drawn from one sample of a study of post-analysis software for immune sequencing data. A single record per CDR3 protein comes from TCRdb applying MiXCR to the PCR reads. The table has 450,000 to 650,000 distinct CDR3 sequences, about 44% seen once; the top ten hold around 1.7%. The sample consisted of blood. The origin of the receptors is a girl aged 5-17 years with multiple sclerosis. The CDR3 runs from the conserved cysteine through the conserved F or W. The order of the fields is J gene, V gene, CDR3 protein.

j_gene: TRBJ2-5
v_gene: TRBV6-1
CDR3aa: CASGTGGQYSYNEQYF

j_gene: TRBJ2-5
v_gene: TRBV20-1
CDR3aa: CSAPRDSRGETQYF

j_gene: TRBJ1-5
v_gene: TRBV4-1
CDR3aa: CASSPQWGPPTQPQHF

j_gene: TRBJ2-7
v_gene: TRBV12-3/TRBV12-4
CDR3aa: CASSLRDSGGYEQYF

j_gene: TRBJ2-3
v_gene: TRBV6-6
CDR3aa: CASTTRDPGTDTQYF

j_gene: TRBJ2-1
v_gene: TRBV10-3
CDR3aa: CAIRGSQGLAVGSYNEQFF

j_gene: TRBJ2-1
v_gene: TRBV12-3/TRBV12-4
CDR3aa: CASSLSWSYNEQFF

j_gene: TRBJ1-5
v_gene: TRBV20-1
CDR3aa: CSASPTGGNQPQHF

j_gene: TRBJ2-5
v_gene: TRBV6-6
CDR3aa: CASSSGGSQETQYF

j_gene: TRBJ2-3
v_gene: TRBV20-1
CDR3aa: CSARGAPGQILDTQYF

j_gene: TRBJ2-1
v_gene: TRBV10-3
CDR3aa: CAISESRQGSDEQFF

j_gene: TRBJ2-3
v_gene: TRBV7-2
CDR3aa: CASSRRGFSTDTQYF

j_gene: TRBJ1-6
v_gene: TRBV20-1
CDR3aa: CSAKGGSPTSISLLHF

j_gene: TRBJ2-5
v_gene: TRBV7-3
CDR3aa: CASSPGLASLQETQYF

j_gene: TRBJ1-1
v_gene: TRBV4-1
CDR3aa: CASSLTQGNTEAFF

j_gene: TRBJ2-5
v_gene: TRBV4-1
CDR3aa: CASSQVPSGAGETQYF

j_gene: TRBJ2-5
v_gene: TRBV20-1
CDR3aa: CSALALAGEETQYF

j_gene: NA
v_gene: TRBV12-3/TRBV12-4
CDR3aa: CASSRVRNEQYF

j_gene: TRBJ1-2
v_gene: TRBV6-5
CDR3aa: CASSYSGQGKNGYTF

j_gene: TRBJ2-1
v_gene: TRBV5-1
CDR3aa: CASSLAQLWRGYNEQFF

j_gene: TRBJ2-7
v_gene: TRBV29-1
CDR3aa: CSVIGFSSDSYEQYF

j_gene: TRBJ1-2
v_gene: TRBV25-1
CDR3aa: CVTSPGAYDGYTF

j_gene: TRBJ2-5
v_gene: TRBV12-3/TRBV12-4
CDR3aa: CASSYRGGTQETQYF

j_gene: TRBJ1-6
v_gene: TRBV20-1
CDR3aa: CSARDPSEALNSPLHF

j_gene: TRBJ2-7
v_gene: TRBV20-1
CDR3aa: CSARDIGGKGGEQYF

j_gene: TRBJ2-7
v_gene: TRBV6-6
CDR3aa: CASSPGQGRSYEQYF

j_gene: TRBJ1-2
v_gene: TRBV12-3/TRBV12-4
CDR3aa: CASSKEGGGITGYTF

j_gene: TRBJ1-1
v_gene: TRBV20-1
CDR3aa: CSAATGGAGTEAFF